Listed below are T cell receptor beta chains from one sample, sequenced in a study of cytomegalovirus exposure and HLA in healthy donors. Sequencing used immunoSEQ multiplex PCR; TCRdb keeps in-frame clones, though not all of them. The repertoire consists of about 98,000 clones, with 80% to 90% occurring once and the leading ten covering approximately 1.3%. Sequenced: PBMCs. The receptors were sampled from a man aged 35 to 55 in good health and CMV-seronegative. CDR3s include the opening cysteine and the closing phenylalanine or tryptophan. Fields, in order: V gene, clone size, D gene, J gene, CDR3 protein, CDR3 DNA. The D gene is left open where the match is weak. Clone size is not always given. Where it is, it says once, few, many or a class for expanded clones.

>TRBV5-4|.|TRBD2|TRBJ2-4
CASSLKGRENIQYF
TGTGCCAGCAGCTTGAAGGGGAGGGAAAACATTCAGTACTTC
>TRBV14|.|TRBD1|TRBJ2-2
CASSRDRVRPGELFF
TGTGCCAGCAGCCGGGACAGGGTACGCCCCGGGGAGCTGTTTTTT
>TRBV9|.|.|TRBJ1-6
CASSVGGNSPLHF
TGTGCCAGCAGCGTAGGAGGGAATTCACCCCTCCACTTT
>TRBV18|.|TRBD1|TRBJ1-1
CASSLVGQENTEAFF
TGTGCCAGCTCACTCGTGGGACAGGAGAACACTGAAGCTTTCTTT
>TRBV9|.|.|TRBJ1-3
CASGTPSSGNTIYF
TGTGCCAGTGGGACACCGAGCTCTGGAAACACCATATATTTT
>TRBV19|.|TRBD1|TRBJ1-2
CASHRQGLSYYGYTF
TGTGCCAGTCACAGACAGGGCCTGTCTTACTATGGCTACACCTTC
>TRBV11-1|.|.|TRBJ1-4
CASSSGGSATNEKLFF
TGTGCCAGCAGCTCGGGAGGATCTGCAACTAATGAAAAACTGTTTTTT
>TRBV5-8|.|TRBD1|TRBJ2-2
CASSPGQGGTGELFF
TGTGCCAGCAGCCCGGGACAGGGGGGCACCGGGGAGCTGTTTTTT
>TRBV5-1|.|TRBD1|TRBJ1-4
CASSLAGTATNEKLFF
TGCGCCAGCAGCTTGGCTGGGACAGCAACTAATGAAAAACTGTTTTTT
>TRBV5-4|.|TRBD2|TRBJ2-5
CASSFGLAGSRETQYF
TGTGCCAGCAGCTTCGGACTAGCGGGGAGCAGGGAGACCCAGTACTTC
>TRBV2|once|.|TRBJ2-7
CASSERWQGNEQYF
TGTGCCAGCAGTGAAAGGTGGCAGGGTAACGAGCAGTACTTC
>TRBV7-9|.|.|TRBJ2-7
CASSLERAVDEQYF
TGTGCCAGCAGCTTAGAGCGGGCAGTTGACGAGCAGTACTTC
>TRBV10-3|.|.|TRBJ2-1
CAISGAGRTYNEQFF
TGTGCCATCAGTGGGGCGGGGAGAACCTACAATGAGCAGTTCTTC
>TRBV5-1|few|.|TRBJ1-2
CASSFAGRGYTF
TGCGCCAGCAGCTTTGCGGGGCGAGGCTACACCTTC
>TRBV11-1|.|.|TRBJ1-1
CASSLGQRNTEAFF
TGTGCCAGCAGCTTAGGACAGCGGAACACTGAAGCTTTCTTT
>TRBV4-1|.|.|TRBJ1-3
CASSQAAGAVSGNTIYF
TGCGCCAGCAGCCAGGCCGCCGGAGCCGTGTCTGGAAACACCATATATTTT
>TRBV5-4|few|TRBD1|TRBJ2-7
CASSDRGEQYF
TGTGCCAGCAGCGACAGGGGCGAGCAGTACTTC
>TRBV4-2|.|.|TRBJ2-4
CASSQDIRGFAKNIQYF
TGTGCCAGCAGCCAAGATATCAGGGGCTTCGCCAAAAACATTCAGTACTTC
>TRBV6-1|few|.|TRBJ1-1
CASSYTVEAFF
TGTGCCAGCAGTTACACAGTTGAAGCTTTCTTT
>TRBV27|.|.|TRBJ2-3
CASSSSRGTDTQYF
TGTGCCAGCAGTTCTTCCCGGGGCACAGATACGCAGTATTTT
>TRBV5-6|.|.|TRBJ2-1
CASSIVYGYNEQFF
TGTGCCAGCAGCATTGTATACGGTTACAATGAGCAGTTCTTC
>TRBV7-9|.|TRBD1|TRBJ1-5
CSSSPDRVGGNQPQHF
TGTTCCAGCAGCCCAGACAGGGTGGGGGGCAATCAGCCCCAGCATTTT
>TRBV6-1|.|.|TRBJ2-2
CASKWSGGTGELFF
TGTGCCAGCAAATGGTCAGGGGGGACCGGGGAGCTGTTTTTT
>TRBV29-1|.|TRBD2|TRBJ2-7
CSAGGGDSYEQYF
TGCAGCGCCGGCGGGGGGGACTCCTACGAGCAGTACTTC
>TRBV4-1|once|TRBD1|TRBJ1-6
CASSLRDSYSPLHF
TGCGCCAGCAGTCTCCGGGACAGCTATTCACCCCTCCACTTT
>TRBV7-6|.|.|TRBJ2-3
CASSSLVASTDTQYF
TGTGCCAGCAGCTCTCTAGTAGCTAGCACAGATACGCAGTATTTT
>TRBV4-3|.|.|TRBJ1-6
CASSQVQASPLHF
TGCGCCAGCAGCCAAGTTCAAGCCTCACCCCTCCACTTT
>TRBV7-2|.|.|TRBJ1-5
CASSATGHHRYSNQPQHF
TGTGCCAGCAGCGCGACGGGACACCACCGATATAGCAATCAGCCCCAGCATTTT
>TRBV7-6|.|TRBD2|TRBJ2-1
CASSTRTWRGDMYNEQFF
TGTGCCAGCAGCACTCGGACCTGGCGGGGGGATATGTACAATGAGCAGTTCTTC
>TRBV4-3|.|.|TRBJ2-5
CASSQDSGAETQYF
TGCGCCAGCAGCCAAGACAGCGGTGCGGAGACCCAGTACTTC
>TRBV12-5|.|TRBD1|TRBJ2-5
CASARGAGGSETQYF
TGTGCTAGTGCCCGTGGAGCAGGGGGCTCTGAGACCCAGTACTTC
>TRBV9|.|TRBD2|TRBJ2-1
CASSGGGSSYNEQFF
TGTGCCAGCAGCGGGGGGGGGAGCTCCTACAATGAGCAGTTCTTC
>TRBV7-6|.|.|TRBJ2-1
CASSSQSWNEQFF
TGTGCCAGCAGCTCCCAGTCTTGGAATGAGCAGTTCTTC
>TRBV4-2|.|TRBD2|TRBJ2-1
CASSQGGTNPLGLLFF
TGTGCCAGCAGCCAAGGGGGGACTAACCCCCTCGGCCTACTGTTCTTC
>TRBV6-1|once|TRBD2|TRBJ2-7
CASRPGTMAYEQYF
TGTGCCAGCAGGCCCGGGACTATGGCCTACGAGCAGTACTTC
>TRBV18|.|.|TRBJ1-6
CASSPPGRTYNSPLHF
TGTGCCAGCTCACCACCGGGGCGTACCTATAATTCACCCCTCCACTTT
>TRBV30|.|TRBD1|TRBJ1-6
CAWTRTGGSYNSPLHF
TGTGCCTGGACTAGGACAGGGGGCTCCTATAATTCACCCCTCCACTTT
>TRBV29-1|.|TRBD1|TRBJ2-4
CSVRQGNIQYF
TGCAGCGTTAGACAGGGGAACATTCAGTACTTC
>TRBV5-1|.|.|TRBJ2-3
CASTRNAGTFTDTQYF
TGCGCCAGCACCCGAAACGCCGGGACTTTCACAGATACGCAGTATTTT
>TRBV15|.|TRBD1|TRBJ1-1
CATRAGGFTEAFF
TGTGCCACCAGAGCAGGGGGTTTCACTGAAGCTTTCTTT